Listed below are T cell receptor beta chains from one sample, sequenced in a study of siplizumab effects on memory and regulatory T cells. Some clones are missing from TCRdb's copy, which holds only in-frame ones; the method was immunoSEQ multiplex PCR. The sample records approximately 100,000 clones, roughly 93% being singletons. Sequenced input: non-Treg CD4+ T cells sorted from blood. The receptors originated from a human donor in good health. Each CDR3 is given with its conserved first and last residue. The D gene is left open where the match is weak. The listing skips clone size in some rows; elsewhere it reads once, few, many or a size class.

TRBJ1-5	TRBV28	-	TRBD1	TGTGCCAGCATGGGGAGACAGGGGGCTATTCAGCCCCAGCATTTT	CASMGRQGAIQPQHF
TRBJ2-3	TRBV5-4	-	TRBD1	TGTGCCAGCAGCCCCCGGGACAGTCGCACAGATACGCAGTATTTT	CASSPRDSRTDTQYF
TRBJ2-3	TRBV5-4	-	-	TGTGCCAGCAGCTTACAGGGAGACGCAGATACGCAGTATTTT	CASSLQGDADTQYF
TRBJ1-2	TRBV5-1	-	-	TGCGCCAGCAGCCATTTCGTGGGAGGAGACAGTCCTGATGGCTACACCTTC	CASSHFVGGDSPDGYTF
TRBJ1-6	TRBV2	-	TRBD1	TGTGCCAGCAGTGAGGTCAGGGGGCATTCACCCCTCCACTTT	CASSEVRGHSPLHF
TRBJ2-1	TRBV7-9	once	TRBD2	TGTGCCAGCGATCTAGCGGGGGAGACAATCGAGCAGTTCTTC	CASDLAGETIEQFF
TRBJ2-3	TRBV9	once	-	TGTGCCAGCAGCACCGCAACAGGGCTAAGCACAGATACGCAGTATTTT	CASSTATGLSTDTQYF
TRBJ2-3	TRBV7-3	-	-	TGTGCCAGCAGCTTAACCGCAGATACGCAGTATTTT	CASSLTADTQYF
TRBJ1-5	TRBV21-1	-	-	TGTGCCAGCAGCGCCCACGCGGCCGCCGAGACGACGACCGATAGCAATCAGCCCCAGCATTTT	CASSAHAAAETTTDSNQPQHF
TRBJ1-3	TRBV4-1	-	-	TGCGCCAGCAGCCAAGGAGCCGTGTCTGGAAACACCATATATTTT	CASSQGAVSGNTIYF
TRBJ2-1	TRBV7-6	-	-	TGTGCCAGCAGCTTAGGGGGCACCTACAATGAGCAGTTCTTC	CASSLGGTYNEQFF
TRBJ2-7	TRBV28	once	TRBD1	TGTGCCAGCAGCACATCAGGCCGGGACAGGGGCTACGAGCAGTACTTC	CASSTSGRDRGYEQYF
TRBJ1-1	TRBV6-6	-	TRBD1	TGTGCCAGCAGTTACAGCGAGCCGACAGGGGAAGCTTTCTTT	CASSYSEPTGEAFF
TRBJ1-5	TRBV28	-	TRBD1	TGTGCCAGCAGTTTATTCAGGGGACAGGGTAGCAATCAGCCCCAGCATTTT	CASSLFRGQGSNQPQHF
TRBJ2-5	TRBV7-3	-	-	TGTGCCAGCAGCCTAAACCCCGGACTTCCAGAGACCCAGTACTTC	CASSLNPGLPETQYF
TRBJ1-5	TRBV2	once	-	TGTGCCAGCAGTTTTAGATGGGTACAGCCCCAGCATTTT	CASSFRWVQPQHF
TRBJ1-1	TRBV9	-	-	TGTGCCAGCAGCGCCCGGGACATTAGGAACACTGAAGCTTTCTTT	CASSARDIRNTEAFF
TRBJ2-5	TRBV6-6	-	TRBD2	TGTGCCAGCAGTTCCGGGACTAGCGGCATCCAAGAGACCCAGTACTTC	CASSSGTSGIQETQYF
TRBJ2-5	TRBV13	-	-	TGTGCCAGCAGCTTCAAGGGGCAAGAGACCCAGTACTTC	CASSFKGQETQYF
TRBJ1-4	TRBV28	-	-	TGTGCCAGCAGTACGACCCAGCTACTCCGCGAAAAACTGTTTTTT	CASSTTQLLREKLFF
TRBJ2-1	TRBV5-1	once	-	TGCGCCAGCAGCGCCGGACGTGCGACCCCCTACAATGAGCAGTTCTTC	CASSAGRATPYNEQFF
TRBJ1-4	TRBV9	-	-	TGTGCCAGCAGCCTCCTCTCGGCAGCAACTAATGAAAAACTGTTTTTT	CASSLLSAATNEKLFF
TRBJ2-3	TRBV12-5	-	-	TGTGCTAGTGGTTCCCGGGAAGCTGGAGATACGCAGTATTTT	CASGSREAGDTQYF
TRBJ1-5	TRBV6-5	-	TRBD1	TGTGCCACGAGAGGGGGCCAGGGCTATCAGCCCCAGCATTTT	CATRGGQGYQPQHF
TRBJ1-3	TRBV7-2	-	-	TGTGCCAGCAGCTTAGTGGGTTTGGGCAGAACGGGAAACACCATATATTTT	CASSLVGLGRTGNTIYF
TRBJ2-1	TRBV18	-	-	TGTGCCAGCTCACCACCGGGACTGAGCAATGAGCAGTTCTTC	CASSPPGLSNEQFF
TRBJ1-2	TRBV6-5	-	-	TGTGCCAGCAGTGGGAGTTGGCGCGGAGGCTACACCTTC	CASSGSWRGGYTF
TRBJ1-5	TRBV5-1	-	TRBD1	TGCGCCAGCAGCTGGGGGACAGGGGAGAATCAGCCCCAGCATTTT	CASSWGTGENQPQHF
TRBJ2-1	TRBV10-3	-	-	TGTGCCATCAGTGAGTCCCAAGGGGTCCATGAGCAGTTCTTC	CAISESQGVHEQFF
TRBJ2-5	TRBV9	-	-	TGTGCCAGCAGCGTAAGAGGGGGAGAGACCCAGTACTTC	CASSVRGGETQYF
TRBJ1-6	TRBV14	-	-	TGTGCCAGCAGCCAAGATGGGGGTTCCTATAATTCACCCCTCCACTTT	CASSQDGGSYNSPLHF
TRBJ2-1	TRBV6-5	-	-	TGTGCCAGCAGTTACTCCCTAAATGAGCAGTTCTTC	CASSYSLNEQFF
TRBJ2-7	TRBV30	-	TRBD1	TGTGCCTGGAGAGGAGAGGACAGGGGACACGAGCAGTACTTC	CAWRGEDRGHEQYF
TRBJ2-5	TRBV7-9	-	-	TGTGCCAGCGGCCTGGACAGAGACCAAGAGACCCAGTACTTC	CASGLDRDQETQYF
TRBJ2-7	TRBV28	-	-	TGTGCCATCCAAGGGGACTCCTACGAGCAGTACTTC	CAIQGDSYEQYF
TRBJ1-6	TRBV18	-	-	TGTGCCAGCTCACCAGACCCGGACTCGAAGGTCCTCCACTTT	CASSPDPDSKVLHF
TRBJ2-7	TRBV2	-	-	TGTGCCAGCAGTTCCGCCTACGAGCAGTACTTC	CASSSAYEQYF
TRBJ2-7	TRBV6-1	-	-	TGTGCCAGCAGTGAAAGGAACACCTACTCCTACGAGCAGTACTTC	CASSERNTYSYEQYF